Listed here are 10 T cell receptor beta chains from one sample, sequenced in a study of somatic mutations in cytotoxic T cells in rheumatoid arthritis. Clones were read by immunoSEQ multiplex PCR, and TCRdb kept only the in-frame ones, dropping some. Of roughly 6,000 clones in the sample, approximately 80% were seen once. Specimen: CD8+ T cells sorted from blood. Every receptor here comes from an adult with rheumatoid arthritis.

The CDR3 is CASSSPLGYTF. CDR3 nucleotide sequence: TGTGCCAGCAGCTCCCCCCTAGGCTACACCTTC. This rearrangement joins TRBV11-2 to TRBJ1-2; no definite D call. Germline values: CDR1 SGHAT, CDR2 FQNNGV. V lost 4 bases and J lost 8, with 8 bases in between. This CDR3 comprises 11 residues. The full variable domain, its missing parts supplied by reference TRBV11-2 and TRBJ1-2, is EAGVAQSPRYKIIEKRQSVAFWCNPISGHATLYWYQQILGQGPKLLIQFQNNGVVDDSQLPKDRFSAERLKGVDSTLKIQPAKLEDSAVYLCASSSPLGYTFGSGTRLTVV.

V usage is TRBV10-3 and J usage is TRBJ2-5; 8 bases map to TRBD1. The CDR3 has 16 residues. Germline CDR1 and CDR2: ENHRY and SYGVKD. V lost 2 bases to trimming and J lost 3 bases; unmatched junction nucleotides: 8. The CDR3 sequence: CAISEGGSGQEETQYF. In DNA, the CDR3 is TGTGCCATCAGTGAGGGGGGGTCGGGACAGGAAGAGACCCAGTACTTC.

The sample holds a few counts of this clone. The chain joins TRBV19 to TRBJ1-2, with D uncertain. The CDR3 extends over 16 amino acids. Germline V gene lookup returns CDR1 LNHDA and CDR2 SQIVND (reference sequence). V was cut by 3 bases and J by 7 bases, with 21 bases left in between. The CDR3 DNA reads TGTGCCAGTAGTATCCAGGACTCTTATCGGGTAGCTGGCTACACCTTC. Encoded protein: CASSIQDSYRVAGYTF.

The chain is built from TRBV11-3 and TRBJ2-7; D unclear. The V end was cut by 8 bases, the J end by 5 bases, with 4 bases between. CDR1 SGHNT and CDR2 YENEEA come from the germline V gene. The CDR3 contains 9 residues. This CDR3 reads CASPNEQYF. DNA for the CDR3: TGTGCCAGCCCCAACGAGCAGTACTTC.

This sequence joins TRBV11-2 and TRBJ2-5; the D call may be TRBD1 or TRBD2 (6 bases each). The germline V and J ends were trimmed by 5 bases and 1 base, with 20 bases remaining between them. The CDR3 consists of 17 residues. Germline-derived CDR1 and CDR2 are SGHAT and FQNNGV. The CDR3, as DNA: TGTGCCAGCAGCCCCTCGACAGGTGGAGGGATCCAAGAGACCCAGTACTTC. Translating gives CASSPSTGGGIQETQYF. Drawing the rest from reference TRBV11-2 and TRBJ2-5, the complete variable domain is EAGVAQSPRYKIIEKRQSVAFWCNPISGHATLYWYQQILGQGPKLLIQFQNNGVVDDSQLPKDRFSAERLKGVDSTLKIQPAKLEDSAVYLCASSPSTGGGIQETQYFGPGTRLLVL.

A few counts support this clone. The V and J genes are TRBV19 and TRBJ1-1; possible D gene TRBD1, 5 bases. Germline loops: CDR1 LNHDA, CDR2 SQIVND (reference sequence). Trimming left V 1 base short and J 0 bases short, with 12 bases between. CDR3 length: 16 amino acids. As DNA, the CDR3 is TGTGCCAGTAGTATAGTGGTGCAGGGTATGAACACTGAAGCTTTCTTT. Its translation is CASSIVVQGMNTEAFF.

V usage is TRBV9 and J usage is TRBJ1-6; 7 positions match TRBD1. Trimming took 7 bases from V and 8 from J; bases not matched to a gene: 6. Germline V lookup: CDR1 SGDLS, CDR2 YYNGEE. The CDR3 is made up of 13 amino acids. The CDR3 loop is CASGDTGDSPLHF. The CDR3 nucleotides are TGTGCCAGCGGCGATACAGGGGATTCACCCCTCCACTTT.

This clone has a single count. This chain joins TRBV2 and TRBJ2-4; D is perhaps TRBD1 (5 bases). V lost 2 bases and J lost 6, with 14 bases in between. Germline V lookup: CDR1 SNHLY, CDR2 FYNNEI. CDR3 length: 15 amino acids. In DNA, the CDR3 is TGTGCCAGCAGTGAATTCGTACAGGTCCGAAACATTCAGTACTTC. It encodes CASSEFVQVRNIQYF.

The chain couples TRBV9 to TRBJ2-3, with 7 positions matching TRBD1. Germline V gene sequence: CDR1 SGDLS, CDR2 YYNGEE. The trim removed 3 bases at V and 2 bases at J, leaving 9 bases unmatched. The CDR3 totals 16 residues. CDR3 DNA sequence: TGTGCCAGCAGCGCATTTACAGGGGACACCACAGATACGCAGTATTTT. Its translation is CASSAFTGDTTDTQYF.

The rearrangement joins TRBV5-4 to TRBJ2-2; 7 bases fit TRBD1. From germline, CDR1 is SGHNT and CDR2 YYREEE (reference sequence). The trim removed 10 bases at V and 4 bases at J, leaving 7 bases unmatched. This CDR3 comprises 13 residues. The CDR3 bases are TGTGCCGGCAAACAGGGGATCACCGGGGAGCTGTTTTTT. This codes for CAGKQGITGELFF.